This entry lists 2 T cell receptor beta chains sequenced from one sample in a study of blood T cell repertoires in COVID-19. Only in-frame clones appear in the TCRdb table, and some are missing; sequencing was by immunoSEQ multiplex PCR. The sample lists fewer than 20,000 clones, roughly 76% seen once, with about a third in the top ten. Sequenced sample: peripheral blood. Every receptor here comes from a man in his 70s with active or convalescent COVID-19.

V gene TRBV4-1 combines with J gene TRBJ2-1; 7 positions match TRBD1. The CDR3 contains 16 residues. Per the germline V gene, CDR1 is MGHRA and CDR2 is YSYEKL. The trim removed 7 bases at V and 9 bases at J, leaving 18 bases unmatched. The CDR3 here is CASKRKEQGVGFEQFF. Here the CDR3 DNA reads TGCGCCAGCAAACGAAAGGAGCAGGGGGTAGGGTTTGAGCAGTTCTTC.

This clone was counted once. V gene TRBV30 combines with J gene TRBJ1-5; possibly TRBD1 for D (5 bases). Trimming left V 4 bases short and J 2 bases short, with 15 bases between. This CDR3 has 15 residues. From germline, CDR1 is GTSNPN and CDR2 SVGIG (reference sequence). CDR3 nucleotide sequence: TGTGCCTGGACCCTTGGGGGGAGTCGCAATCAGCCCCAGCATTTT. Translation: CAWTLGGSRNQPQHF.